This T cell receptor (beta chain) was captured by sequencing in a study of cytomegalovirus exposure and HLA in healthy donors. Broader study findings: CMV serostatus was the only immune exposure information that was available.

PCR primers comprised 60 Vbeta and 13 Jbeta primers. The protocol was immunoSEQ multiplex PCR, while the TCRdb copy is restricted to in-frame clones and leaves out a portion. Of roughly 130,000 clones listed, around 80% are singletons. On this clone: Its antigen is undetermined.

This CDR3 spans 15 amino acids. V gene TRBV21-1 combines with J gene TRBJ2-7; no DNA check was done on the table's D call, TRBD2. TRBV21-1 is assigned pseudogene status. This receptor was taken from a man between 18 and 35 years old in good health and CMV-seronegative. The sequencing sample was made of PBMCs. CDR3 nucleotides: TGTGCCAGCAGCAAAGTGGATAGGGGGGGGTACGAGCAGTACTTC. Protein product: CASSKVDRGGYEQYF.